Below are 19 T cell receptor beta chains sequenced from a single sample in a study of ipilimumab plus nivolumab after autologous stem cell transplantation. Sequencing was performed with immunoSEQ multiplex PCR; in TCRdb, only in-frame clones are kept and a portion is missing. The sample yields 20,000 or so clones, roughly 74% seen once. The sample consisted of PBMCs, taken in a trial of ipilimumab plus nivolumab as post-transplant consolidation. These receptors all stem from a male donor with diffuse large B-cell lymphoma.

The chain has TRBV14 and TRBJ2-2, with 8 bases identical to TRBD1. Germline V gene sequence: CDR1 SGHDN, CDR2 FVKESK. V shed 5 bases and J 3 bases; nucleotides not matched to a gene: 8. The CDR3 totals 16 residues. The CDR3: CASSTIGQGYTGELFF. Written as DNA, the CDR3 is TGTGCCAGCAGCACAATCGGACAGGGCTACACCGGGGAGCTGTTTTTT.

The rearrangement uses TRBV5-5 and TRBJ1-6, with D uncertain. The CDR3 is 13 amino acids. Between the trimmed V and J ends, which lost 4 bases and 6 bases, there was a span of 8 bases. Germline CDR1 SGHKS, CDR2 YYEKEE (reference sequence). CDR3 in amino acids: CASSPGPNSPLHF. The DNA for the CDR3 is TGTGCCAGCAGCCCCGGACCTAATTCACCCCTCCACTTT.

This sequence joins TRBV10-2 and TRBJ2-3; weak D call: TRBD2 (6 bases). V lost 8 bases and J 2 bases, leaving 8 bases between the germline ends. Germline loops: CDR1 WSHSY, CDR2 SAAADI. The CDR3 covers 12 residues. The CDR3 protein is CASRDSTDTQYF. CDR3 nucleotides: TGCGCCAGCCGGGACTCCACAGATACGCAGTATTTT.

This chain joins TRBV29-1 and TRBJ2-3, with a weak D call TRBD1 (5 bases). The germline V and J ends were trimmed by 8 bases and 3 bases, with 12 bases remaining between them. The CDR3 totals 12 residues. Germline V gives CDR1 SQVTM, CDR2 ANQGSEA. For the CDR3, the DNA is TGCAGCTTTTTTAGGGGAACAGATACGCAGTATTTT. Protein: CSFFRGTDTQYF.

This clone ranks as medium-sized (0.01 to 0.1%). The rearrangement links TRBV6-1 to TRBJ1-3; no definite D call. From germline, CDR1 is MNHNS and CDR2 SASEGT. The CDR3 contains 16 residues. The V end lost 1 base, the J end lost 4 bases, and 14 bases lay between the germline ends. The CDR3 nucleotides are TGTGCCAGCAGTGAAGGCGTCAAAGCAGGAGGAAACACCATATATTTT. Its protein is CASSEGVKAGGNTIYF.

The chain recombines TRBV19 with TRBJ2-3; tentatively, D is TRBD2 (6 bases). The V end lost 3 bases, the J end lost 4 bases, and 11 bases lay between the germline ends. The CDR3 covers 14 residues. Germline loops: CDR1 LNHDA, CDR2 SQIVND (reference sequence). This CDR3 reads CASSISGASDTQYF. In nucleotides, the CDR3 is TGTGCCAGTAGTATTTCGGGAGCCTCAGATACGCAGTATTTT.

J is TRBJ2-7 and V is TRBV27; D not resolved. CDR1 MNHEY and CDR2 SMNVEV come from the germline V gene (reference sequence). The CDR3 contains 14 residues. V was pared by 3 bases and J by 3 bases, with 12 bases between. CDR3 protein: CASSLGSPNYEQYF. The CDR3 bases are TGTGCCAGCAGTTTGGGAAGCCCGAACTACGAGCAGTACTTC.

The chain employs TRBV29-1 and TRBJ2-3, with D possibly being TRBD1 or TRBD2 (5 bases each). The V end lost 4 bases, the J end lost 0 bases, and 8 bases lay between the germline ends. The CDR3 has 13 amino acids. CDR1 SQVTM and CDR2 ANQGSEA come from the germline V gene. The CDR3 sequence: CSVGGSSTDTQYF. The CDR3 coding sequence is TGCAGCGTTGGGGGGTCTAGCACAGATACGCAGTATTTT.

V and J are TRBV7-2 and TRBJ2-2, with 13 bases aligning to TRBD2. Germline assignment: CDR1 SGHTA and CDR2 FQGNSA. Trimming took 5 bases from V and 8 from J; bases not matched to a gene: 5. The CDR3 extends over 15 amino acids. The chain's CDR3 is CASSPMGLAGGELFF. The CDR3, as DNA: TGTGCCAGCAGCCCGATGGGACTAGCGGGAGGGGAGCTGTTTTTT.

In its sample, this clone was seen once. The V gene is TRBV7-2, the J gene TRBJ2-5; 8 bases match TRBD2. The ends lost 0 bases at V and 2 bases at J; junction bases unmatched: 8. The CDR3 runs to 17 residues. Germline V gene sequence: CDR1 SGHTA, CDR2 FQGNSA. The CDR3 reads CASSLAVGGGIQETQYF. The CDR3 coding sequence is TGTGCCAGCAGCTTAGCCGTGGGCGGGGGGATTCAAGAGACCCAGTACTTC.

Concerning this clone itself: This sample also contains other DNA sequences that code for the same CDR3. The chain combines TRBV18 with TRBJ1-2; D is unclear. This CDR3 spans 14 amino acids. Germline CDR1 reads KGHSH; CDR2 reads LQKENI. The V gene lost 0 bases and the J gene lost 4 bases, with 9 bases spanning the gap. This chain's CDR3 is CASSPPSSVYGYTF. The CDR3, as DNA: TGTGCCAGCTCACCACCTTCATCGGTCTATGGCTACACCTTC.

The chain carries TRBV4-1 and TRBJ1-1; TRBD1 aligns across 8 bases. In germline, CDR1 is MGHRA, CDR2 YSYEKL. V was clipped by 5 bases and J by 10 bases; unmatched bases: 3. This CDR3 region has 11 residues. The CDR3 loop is CASSAGTGAFF. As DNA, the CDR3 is TGCGCCAGCAGCGCCGGGACAGGAGCTTTCTTT.

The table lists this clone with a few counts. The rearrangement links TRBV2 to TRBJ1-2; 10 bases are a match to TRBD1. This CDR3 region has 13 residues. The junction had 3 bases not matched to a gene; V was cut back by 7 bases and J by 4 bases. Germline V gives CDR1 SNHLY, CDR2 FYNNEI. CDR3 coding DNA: TGTGCCAGCATGCGGACAGGGGGCTATGGCTACACCTTC. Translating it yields CASMRTGGYGYTF.

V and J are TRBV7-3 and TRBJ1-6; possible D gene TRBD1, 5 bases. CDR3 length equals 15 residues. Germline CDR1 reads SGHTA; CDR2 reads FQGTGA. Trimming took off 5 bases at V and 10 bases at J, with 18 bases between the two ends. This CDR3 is CASSGPRDGGSPLHF. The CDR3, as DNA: TGTGCCAGCAGCGGACCCCGGGACGGGGGATCACCCCTCCACTTT.

The chain's CDR3 is CATSRDAASSYNEQFF. The CDR3, as DNA: TGTGCCACCAGCAGAGATGCGGCAAGCTCCTACAATGAGCAGTTCTTC. The chain has TRBV15 and TRBJ2-1; D is uncertain. V lost 0 bases and J 0 bases, leaving 9 bases between the germline ends. The CDR3 sequence is 16 residues long. Germline V gene sequence: CDR1 LNHNV, CDR2 YYDKDF (reference sequence).

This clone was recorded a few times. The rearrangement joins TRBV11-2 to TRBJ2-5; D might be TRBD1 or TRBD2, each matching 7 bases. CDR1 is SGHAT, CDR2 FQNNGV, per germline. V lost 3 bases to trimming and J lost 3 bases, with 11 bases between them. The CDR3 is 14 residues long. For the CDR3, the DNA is TGTGCCAGCAGCTTGGCAGGGGGGGAAGAGACCCAGTACTTC. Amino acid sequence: CASSLAGGEETQYF.

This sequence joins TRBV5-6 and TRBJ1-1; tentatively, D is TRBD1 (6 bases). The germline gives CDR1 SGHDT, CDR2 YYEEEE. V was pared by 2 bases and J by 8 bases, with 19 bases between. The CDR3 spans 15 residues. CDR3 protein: CASSLGGSSEIEAFF. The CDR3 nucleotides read TGTGCCAGCAGCTTAGGGGGGAGCTCGGAGATCGAAGCTTTCTTT.

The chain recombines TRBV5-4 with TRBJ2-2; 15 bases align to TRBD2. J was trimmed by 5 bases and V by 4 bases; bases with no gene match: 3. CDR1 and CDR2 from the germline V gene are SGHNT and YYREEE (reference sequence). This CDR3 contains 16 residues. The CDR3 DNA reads TGTGCCAGCAGCCCTGGACTAGCGGGAGGGACCGGGGAGCTGTTTTTT. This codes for CASSPGLAGGTGELFF.

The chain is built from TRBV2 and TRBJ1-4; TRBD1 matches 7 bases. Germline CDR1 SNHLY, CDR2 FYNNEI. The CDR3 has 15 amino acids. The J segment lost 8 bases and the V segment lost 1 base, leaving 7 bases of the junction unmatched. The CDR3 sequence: CASSEDWQGGEKLFF. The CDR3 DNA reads TGTGCCAGCAGTGAAGATTGGCAGGGGGGCGAAAAACTGTTTTTT.